What follows are 3 T cell receptor beta chains derived from one specimen sequenced in a study of T-cell reconstitution after alpha-beta-depleted transplantation in children (dated by TCRdb to the mid-2010s). Library method: PCR. Reads for this sample came from an Illumina HiSeq 2500. TCR libraries were prepared with molecular barcoding, using unique molecular identifiers to normalize TCRbeta repertoire quantification. In TCRdb, the public reads were trimmed at Q25 with fastp and aligned with MiXCR, with productive beta chains retained. Rows with a matching CDR3 protein are joined into one entry that keeps the most common DNA and genes. For this sample there are about 440,000 distinct CDR3 sequences; over 40% appear just once. 27% of the sample goes to the ten largest clones. The treatment or condition tag for this specimen amounts to: allogeneic hematopoietic cell transplantation with graft depleted of TCRalphabeta T cells and CD19 B cells.

The material sequenced was PBMCs, taken before TCRalphabeta/CD19-depleted stem cell transplant. Receptor source: a girl aged 2-15 years with aplastic anemia, due to receive a stem cell transplant.

This sequence joins TRBV20-1 and TRBJ2-7; 9 bases map to TRBD1. The junction had 17 bases not matched to a gene; V was cut back by 6 bases and J by 5 bases. The CDR3 contains 16 residues. Germline loops: CDR1 DFQATT, CDR2 SNEGSKA (reference sequence). CDR3: CSAPGGLQGAGHEQYF. CDR3 coding DNA: TGCAGTGCCCCCGGTGGCTTACAGGGGGCAGGCCACGAGCAGTACTTC.

The V gene is TRBV28, the J gene TRBJ2-1; D gene ambiguous. The CDR3 loop spans 10 amino acids. Germline V gene data show CDR1 as MDHEN and CDR2 as SYDVKM. The ends were cut back, 6 bases at V and 9 bases at J, with 6 bases in the middle. The CDR3 DNA reads TGTGCCAGCAGGGACGTTGAGCAGTTCTTC. It specifies CASRDVEQFF.

This chain joins TRBV9 and TRBJ2-7; tentatively, D is TRBD2 (6 bases). Germline V gene sequence: CDR1 SGDLS, CDR2 YYNGEE. The CDR3 extends over 15 amino acids. Trimming shortened V by 3 bases and J by 6 bases, and 19 bases separated the two germline ends. DNA for the CDR3: TGTGCCAGCAGCGCACGAGGGACTTCCTTAGGCGAGCAGTACTTC. This sequence encodes CASSARGTSLGEQYF.